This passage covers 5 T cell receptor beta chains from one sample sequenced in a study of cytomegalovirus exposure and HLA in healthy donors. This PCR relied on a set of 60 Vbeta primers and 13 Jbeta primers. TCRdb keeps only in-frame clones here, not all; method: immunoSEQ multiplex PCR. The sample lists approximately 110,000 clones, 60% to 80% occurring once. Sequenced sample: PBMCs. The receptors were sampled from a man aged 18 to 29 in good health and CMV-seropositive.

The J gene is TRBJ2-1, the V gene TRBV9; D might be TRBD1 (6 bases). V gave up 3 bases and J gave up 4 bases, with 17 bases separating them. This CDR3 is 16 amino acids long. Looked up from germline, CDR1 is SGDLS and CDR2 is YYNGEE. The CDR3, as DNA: TGTGCCAGCAGCGACCCCCGGGACAAGAATTACAATGAGCAGTTCTTC. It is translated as CASSDPRDKNYNEQFF.

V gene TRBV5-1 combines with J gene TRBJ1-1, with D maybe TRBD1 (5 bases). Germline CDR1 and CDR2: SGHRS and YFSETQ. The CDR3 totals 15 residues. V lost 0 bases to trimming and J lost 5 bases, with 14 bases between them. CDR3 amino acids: CASSLDPGRNTEAFF. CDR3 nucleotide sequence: TGCGCCAGCAGCTTGGATCCAGGGCGTAATACTGAAGCTTTCTTT.

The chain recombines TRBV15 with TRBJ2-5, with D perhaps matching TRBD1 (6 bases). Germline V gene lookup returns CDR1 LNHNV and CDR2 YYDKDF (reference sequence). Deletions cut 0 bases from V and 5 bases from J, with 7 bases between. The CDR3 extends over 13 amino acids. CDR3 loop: CATSRDRGETQYF. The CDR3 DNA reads TGTGCCACCAGCAGAGACAGGGGCGAGACCCAGTACTTC.

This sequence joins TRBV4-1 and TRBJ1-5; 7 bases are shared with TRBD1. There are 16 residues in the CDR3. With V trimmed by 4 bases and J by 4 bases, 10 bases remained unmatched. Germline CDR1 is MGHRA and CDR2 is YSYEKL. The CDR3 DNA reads TGCGCCAGCAGCCGCACCTCGACAGGGAGAAATCAGCCCCAGCATTTT. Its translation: CASSRTSTGRNQPQHF.

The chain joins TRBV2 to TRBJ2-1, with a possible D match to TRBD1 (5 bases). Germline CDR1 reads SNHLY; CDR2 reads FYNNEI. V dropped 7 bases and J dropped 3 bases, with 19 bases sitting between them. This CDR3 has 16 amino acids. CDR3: CASTVPFDRNYNEQFF. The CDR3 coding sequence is TGTGCCAGCACCGTCCCCTTCGACAGAAACTACAATGAGCAGTTCTTC.